The next 2 T cell receptor beta chains were all read from a single sample in a study of T cell repertoires in cytomegalovirus infection. TCRdb called the reads again in MiXCR, with one record for every CDR3 protein. Counted here are some 100,000 distinct CDR3 sequences, around a quarter occurring once; the ten biggest clones make up roughly two fifths. The sample consisted of CD8+ T cells from PBMCs. The receptors come from a human donor in good health (CMV status not recorded). Some clones in this sample may be carry-over from other donors' samples.

The rearrangement uses TRBV7-6 and TRBJ2-7, with D possibly being TRBD1 or TRBD2 (5 bases each). Looked up from germline, CDR1 is SGHVS and CDR2 is FNYEAQ. Trimming cost V 5 bases and J 2 bases, with 22 bases left between them. This CDR3 spans 17 amino acids. The CDR3 DNA reads TGTGCCAGCAGCCCCCTCCGCGAGGGACCCGTCCCCTACGAGCAGTACTTC. Translation: CASSPLREGPVPYEQYF.

Many counts were recorded for this clonotype. This sequence joins TRBV7-2 and TRBJ2-5; 7 positions agree with TRBD1. After removal of 6 bases from V and 2 bases from J, the junction contained 9 bases not matched to a gene. The germline CDR1 and CDR2 sequences are SGHTA and FQGNSA. CDR3 length: 15 residues. The CDR3 DNA sequence: TGTGCCAGCAGAAGATCCTCGGGACAGCAAGAGACCCAGTACTTC. This sequence encodes CASRRSSGQQETQYF.